These T cell receptor beta chains were read from a single sample in a study of cytomegalovirus exposure and HLA in healthy donors. Only in-frame clones appear in the TCRdb table, and some are missing; sequencing was by immunoSEQ multiplex PCR. The table records over 150,000 clones, 65% to 85% of them present only once. Sequencing was done on a sample of PBMCs. All receptors come from a man aged 18 to 35 in good health and CMV-seronegative. CDR3s include the opening cysteine and the closing phenylalanine or tryptophan. Fields, in order: V gene, D gene, J gene, clone size, CDR3 DNA, CDR3 protein. The D gene is left open where the match is weak. Not every row has a clone size; where given, it reads once, few, many or a size class.

V gene: TRBV2
D gene: TRBD1
J gene: TRBJ2-1
clone size: few
CDR3 DNA: TGTGCCAGCACCGACCGAAGACAGGGGGTTAATGAGCAGTTCTTC
CDR3 protein: CASTDRRQGVNEQFF

V gene: TRBV4-1
D gene: TRBD1
J gene: TRBJ1-5
clone size: .
CDR3 DNA: TGCGCCAGCAGCCAAGAGTCGCAGGGGGCGACGAGCAATCAGCCCCAGCATTTT
CDR3 protein: CASSQESQGATSNQPQHF

V gene: TRBV11-2
D gene: .
J gene: TRBJ2-2
clone size: .
CDR3 DNA: TGTGCCAGCAGCTTAATCGTGAACACCGGGGAGCTGTTTTTT
CDR3 protein: CASSLIVNTGELFF

V gene: TRBV7-9
D gene: TRBD2
J gene: TRBJ2-3
clone size: once
CDR3 DNA: TGTGCCAGCGTTACAAGTGCTAGCGGGGGGGCCACAGATACGCAGTATTTT
CDR3 protein: CASVTSASGGATDTQYF

V gene: TRBV27
D gene: .
J gene: TRBJ1-2
clone size: .
CDR3 DNA: TGTGCCAGCAGTTTCCAGCGGGGGGCGGGGGGCTACACCTTC
CDR3 protein: CASSFQRGAGGYTF

V gene: TRBV7-8
D gene: .
J gene: TRBJ1-6
clone size: .
CDR3 DNA: TGTGCCAGCAGCTTAATACCTCTCGTGGGGGGGGAGGTTGATTCACCCCTCCACTTT
CDR3 protein: CASSLIPLVGGEVDSPLHF

V gene: TRBV7-2
D gene: .
J gene: TRBJ2-7
clone size: once
CDR3 DNA: TGTGCCAGCAGCTTAAGCGGACAGTACTACGAGCAGTACTTC
CDR3 protein: CASSLSGQYYEQYF

V gene: TRBV7-8
D gene: .
J gene: TRBJ1-5
clone size: .
CDR3 DNA: TGTGCCAGCAGCGCCCAAACAGGGTTTGGTGAGCCCCAGCATTTT
CDR3 protein: CASSAQTGFGEPQHF

V gene: TRBV2
D gene: .
J gene: TRBJ1-3
clone size: .
CDR3 DNA: TGTGCCAGCAGTGGACAGGTTCCCTCTGGAAACACCATATATTTT
CDR3 protein: CASSGQVPSGNTIYF

V gene: TRBV14
D gene: TRBD2
J gene: TRBJ2-1
clone size: .
CDR3 DNA: TGTGCCAGCAGCCGAAGCGGGGGGCCTTACAATGAGCAGTTCTTC
CDR3 protein: CASSRSGGPYNEQFF

V gene: TRBV2
D gene: .
J gene: TRBJ1-1
clone size: once
CDR3 DNA: TGTGCCAGCAGACGGGGTGAGGGCACTGAAGCTTTCTTT
CDR3 protein: CASRRGEGTEAFF

V gene: TRBV11-2
D gene: TRBD1
J gene: TRBJ2-1
clone size: few
CDR3 DNA: TGTGCCAGCAGCTCCCGGGACAGGGGGAATGAGCAGTTCTTC
CDR3 protein: CASSSRDRGNEQFF

V gene: TRBV19
D gene: .
J gene: TRBJ1-1
clone size: .
CDR3 DNA: TGTGCCAGTAGTAGAAGGGGCGGTGGCACTGAAGCTTTCTTT
CDR3 protein: CASSRRGGGTEAFF

V gene: TRBV11-2
D gene: TRBD2
J gene: TRBJ2-1
clone size: .
CDR3 DNA: TGTGCCAGCAGCTTTGGGGGACTAGCAAATTACAATGAGCAGTTCTTC
CDR3 protein: CASSFGGLANYNEQFF

V gene: TRBV13
D gene: TRBD1
J gene: TRBJ1-4
clone size: .
CDR3 DNA: TGTGCCAGCAGCCTCACAGGGGTTGATAATGAAAAACTGTTTTTT
CDR3 protein: CASSLTGVDNEKLFF

V gene: TRBV5-4
D gene: TRBD1
J gene: TRBJ1-5
clone size: .
CDR3 DNA: TGTGCCAGCAGCTTGGGGGGACAGAATCAGCCCCAGCATTTT
CDR3 protein: CASSLGGQNQPQHF

V gene: TRBV5-1
D gene: .
J gene: TRBJ2-5
clone size: few
CDR3 DNA: TGCGCCAGCAGCTTGGCCAGGGCAGGGAGGGAGACCCAGTACTTC
CDR3 protein: CASSLARAGRETQYF

V gene: TRBV4-3
D gene: .
J gene: TRBJ1-5
clone size: once
CDR3 DNA: TGCGCCAGCAGCCAAGTCGTGGGAGGATTTAATAGCAATCAGCCCCAGCATTTT
CDR3 protein: CASSQVVGGFNSNQPQHF

V gene: TRBV18
D gene: .
J gene: TRBJ1-2
clone size: .
CDR3 DNA: TGTGCCAGCTCAGTCCGACAGGCTGGAGACACAGGTGGCTACACCTTC
CDR3 protein: CASSVRQAGDTGGYTF

V gene: TRBV6-1
D gene: TRBD1
J gene: TRBJ1-5
clone size: few
CDR3 DNA: TGTGCCAGCAGTGAAATGACAGGGTCGCCGCGAAGGAATCAGCCCCAGCATTTT
CDR3 protein: CASSEMTGSPRRNQPQHF

V gene: TRBV4-3
D gene: .
J gene: TRBJ1-5
clone size: .
CDR3 DNA: TGCGCCAGCAGCCAAGCGACAGATGGTGGTCATAGCAATCAGCCCCAGCATTTT
CDR3 protein: CASSQATDGGHSNQPQHF

V gene: TRBV4-2
D gene: TRBD2
J gene: TRBJ2-7
clone size: once
CDR3 DNA: TGTGCCAGCAGCCAGATTGGGACTAACACCTACGAGCAGTACTTC
CDR3 protein: CASSQIGTNTYEQYF

V gene: TRBV6-5
D gene: .
J gene: TRBJ2-3
clone size: .
CDR3 DNA: TGTGCCAGCAGAGCCTCCTGGGATACGCAGTATTTT
CDR3 protein: CASRASWDTQYF

V gene: TRBV10-3
D gene: TRBD1
J gene: TRBJ2-2
clone size: .
CDR3 DNA: TGTGCCAGCAGTGGAGACAGGGTAGGGAGCGGGGAGCTGTTTTTT
CDR3 protein: CASSGDRVGSGELFF

V gene: TRBV5-6
D gene: TRBD2
J gene: TRBJ2-1
clone size: .
CDR3 DNA: TGTGCCAGCAGCTCGGAACTAGCGGGGGGTTTCAATGAGCAGTTCTTC
CDR3 protein: CASSSELAGGFNEQFF

V gene: TRBV30
D gene: .
J gene: TRBJ2-7
clone size: once
CDR3 DNA: TGTGCCTGGAGCACAGGGTATATACCCTACGAGCAGTACTTC
CDR3 protein: CAWSTGYIPYEQYF